The 6 T cell receptor beta chains listed next were all sequenced from one sample in a study of blood T cell dynamics during melanoma immunotherapy. As to time point: week 3, after first cycle of checkpoint inhibitor. The table came from immunoSEQ multiplex PCR; TCRdb's copy has only in-frame clones and leaves some out. Among roughly 10,000 clones listed, 89% were seen once. The input for sequencing was blood, taken from a patient treated with checkpoint blockade. Every receptor here comes from a human donor with melanoma.

The J gene is TRBJ1-5, the V gene TRBV28, with no clear D. The CDR3 consists of 12 residues. V lost 4 bases to trimming and J lost 9 bases, with 10 bases between them. Germline CDR1 is MDHEN and CDR2 is SYDVKM. CDR3 sequence: CASSWSFGPQHF. The CDR3, as DNA: TGTGCCAGCAGTTGGAGTTTCGGGCCCCAGCATTTT.

The chain has TRBV29-1 and TRBJ2-1; perhaps D is TRBD1 or TRBD2 (6 bases each). CDR3 length equals 12 residues. The germline CDR1 and CDR2 sequences are SQVTM and ANQGSEA. Trimming took 4 bases from V and 14 from J, leaving 18 bases between them. The CDR3 coding sequence is TGCAGCGTTGGGGGACTCGGCGCAGGGGAGTTCTTC. Translation gives CSVGGLGAGEFF.

The chain links TRBV18 to TRBJ2-7, with no clear D. Trimming shortened V by 3 bases and J by 7 bases, and 16 bases separated the two germline ends. This CDR3 has 14 residues. Looked up from germline, CDR1 is KGHSH and CDR2 is LQKENI. The CDR3 DNA sequence: TGTGCCAGCTCACCGGCCGGCAGGCCCTGGGAGCAGTACTTC. Translated: CASSPAGRPWEQYF.

This chain links TRBV10-2 with TRBJ1-5; possibly TRBD1 for D (5 bases). The V and J ends lost 6 bases and 1 base respectively, with 19 bases between them. Germline assignment: CDR1 WSHSY and CDR2 SAAADI. This CDR3 comprises 17 residues. The chain's CDR3 is CASRALGGSASNQPQHF. DNA for the CDR3: TGCGCCAGCAGAGCCCTGGGGGGGAGTGCGAGCAATCAGCCCCAGCATTTT.

In its sample, this clone was seen a few times. V usage is TRBV7-2 and J usage is TRBJ2-2, with TRBD1 as a possible D gene (6 bases). The V end was cut by 5 bases, the J end by 7 bases, with 11 bases between. Germline assignment: CDR1 SGHTA and CDR2 FQGNSA. The CDR3 has 13 residues. CDR3 protein: CASSPQGGGELFF. In DNA, the CDR3 is TGTGCCAGCAGCCCACAGGGTGGCGGGGAGCTGTTTTTT.

The chain combines TRBV4-3 with TRBJ2-2, with D perhaps TRBD2 (6 bases). The CDR3 length is 13 residues. V gave up 3 bases and J gave up 9 bases, with 11 bases separating them. Germline values: CDR1 LGHNA, CDR2 YSLEER. The CDR3, as DNA: TGCGCCAGCAGCCAGGGACTCCCCCGGGAGCTGTTTTTT. Its translation is CASSQGLPRELFF.